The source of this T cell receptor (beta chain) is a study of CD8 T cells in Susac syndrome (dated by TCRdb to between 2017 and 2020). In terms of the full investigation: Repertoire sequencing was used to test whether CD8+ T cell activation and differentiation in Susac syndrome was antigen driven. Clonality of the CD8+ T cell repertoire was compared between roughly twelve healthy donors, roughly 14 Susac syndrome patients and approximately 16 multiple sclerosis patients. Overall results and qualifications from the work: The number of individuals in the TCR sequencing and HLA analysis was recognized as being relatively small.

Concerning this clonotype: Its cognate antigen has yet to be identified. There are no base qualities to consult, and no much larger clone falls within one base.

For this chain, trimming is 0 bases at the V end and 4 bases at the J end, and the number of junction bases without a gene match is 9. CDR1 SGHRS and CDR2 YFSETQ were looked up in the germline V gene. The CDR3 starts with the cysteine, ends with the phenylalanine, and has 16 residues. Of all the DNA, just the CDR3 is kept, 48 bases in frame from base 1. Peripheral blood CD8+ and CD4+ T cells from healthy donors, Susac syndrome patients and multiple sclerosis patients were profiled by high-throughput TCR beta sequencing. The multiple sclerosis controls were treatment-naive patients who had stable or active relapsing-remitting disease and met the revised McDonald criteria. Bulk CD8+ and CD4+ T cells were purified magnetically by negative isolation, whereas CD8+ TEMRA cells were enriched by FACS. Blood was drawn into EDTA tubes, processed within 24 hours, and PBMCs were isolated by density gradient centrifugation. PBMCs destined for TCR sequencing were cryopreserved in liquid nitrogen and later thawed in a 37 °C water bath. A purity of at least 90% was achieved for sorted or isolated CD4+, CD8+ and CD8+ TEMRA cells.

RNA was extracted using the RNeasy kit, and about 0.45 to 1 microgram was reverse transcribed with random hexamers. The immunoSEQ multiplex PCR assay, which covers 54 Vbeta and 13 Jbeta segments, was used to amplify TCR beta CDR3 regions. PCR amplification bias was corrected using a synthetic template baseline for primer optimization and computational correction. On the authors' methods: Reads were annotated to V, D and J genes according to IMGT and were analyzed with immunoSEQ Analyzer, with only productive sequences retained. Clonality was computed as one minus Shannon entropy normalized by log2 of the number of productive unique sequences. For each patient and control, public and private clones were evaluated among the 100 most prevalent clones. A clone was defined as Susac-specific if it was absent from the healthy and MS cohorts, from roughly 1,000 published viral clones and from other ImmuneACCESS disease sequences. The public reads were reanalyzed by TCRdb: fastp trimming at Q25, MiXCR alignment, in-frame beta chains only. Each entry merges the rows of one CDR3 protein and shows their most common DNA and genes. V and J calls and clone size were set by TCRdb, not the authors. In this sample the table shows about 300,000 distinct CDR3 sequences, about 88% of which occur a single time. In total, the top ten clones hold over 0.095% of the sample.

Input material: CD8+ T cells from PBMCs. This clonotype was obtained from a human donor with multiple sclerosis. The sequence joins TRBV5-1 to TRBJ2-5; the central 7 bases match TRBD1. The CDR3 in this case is CASSLDPQGSGETQYF. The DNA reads TGCGCCAGCAGCTTGGACCCACAGGGGTCGGGAGAGACCCAGTACTTC. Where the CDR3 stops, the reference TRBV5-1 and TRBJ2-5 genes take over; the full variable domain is KAGVTQTPRYLIKTRGQQVTLSCSPISGHRSVSWYQQTPGQGLQFLFEYFSETQRNKGNFPGRFSGRQFSNSRSEMNVSTLELGDSALYLCASSLDPQGSGETQYFGPGTRLLVL.